Listed below are T cell receptor beta chains from one sample, sequenced in a study of graft-versus-host responses after intestinal transplantation. This table comes from immunoSEQ multiplex PCR, and its TCRdb copy is limited to in-frame clones, with some not included. Counted here are about 14,000 clones, roughly three fifths occurring once; the ten biggest clones make up over 10%. The material was ileum tissue, obtained 524 days after transplant. The receptors were gathered from a human patient who received an intestinal transplant, so some T cells may come from the graft donor. Each CDR3 is given with its conserved first and last residue. Each record gives: clone size, J gene, V gene, D gene, CDR3 DNA, CDR3 protein. D genes are given only for firm matches. Size values are once, few and many counts, or a class for expanded clones, and some rows have none.

clone_size: -; j_call: TRBJ1-2; v_call: TRBV6-5; d_call: -; cdr3_nt: TGTGCCAGCAGCCCGACTGCCCTATCAGGCTACACCTTC; cdr3_aa: CASSPTALSGYTF
clone_size: many; j_call: TRBJ2-2; v_call: TRBV5-6; d_call: -; cdr3_nt: TGTGCCAGCAGCCTGGACTACCTGAACACCGGGGAGCTGTTTTTT; cdr3_aa: CASSLDYLNTGELFF
clone_size: -; j_call: TRBJ1-2; v_call: TRBV27; d_call: -; cdr3_nt: TGTGCCAGCAGTTTATCGTGGGACACCCCAGGCTACACCTTC; cdr3_aa: CASSLSWDTPGYTF
clone_size: -; j_call: TRBJ2-1; v_call: TRBV15; d_call: TRBD2; cdr3_nt: TGTGCCACCAGCAGCCCCCCGGCTAGCGGGGGGGCTGTGCACAATGAGCAGTTCTTC; cdr3_aa: CATSSPPASGGAVHNEQFF
clone_size: once; j_call: TRBJ1-1; v_call: TRBV11-2; d_call: TRBD1; cdr3_nt: TGTGCCAGCAGCTTAGATGGGACAGTGGCTTTCTTT; cdr3_aa: CASSLDGTVAFF
clone_size: -; j_call: TRBJ1-1; v_call: TRBV7-2; d_call: -; cdr3_nt: TGTGCCAGCAGCTTAGACAGGAACACTGAAGCTTTCTTT; cdr3_aa: CASSLDRNTEAFF
clone_size: -; j_call: TRBJ2-3; v_call: TRBV19; d_call: -; cdr3_nt: TGTGCCAGTAGTGGCCTCAGCACAGATACGCAGTATTTT; cdr3_aa: CASSGLSTDTQYF
clone_size: -; j_call: TRBJ1-1; v_call: TRBV9; d_call: TRBD1; cdr3_nt: TGTGCCAGCAGCCCATGGACAGGGGACACTGAAGCTTTCTTT; cdr3_aa: CASSPWTGDTEAFF
clone_size: -; j_call: TRBJ2-1; v_call: TRBV27; d_call: -; cdr3_nt: TGTGCCAGCAGTTTATGGCGCCGGCGGCAGGGTAGGGATGAGCAGTTCTTC; cdr3_aa: CASSLWRRRQGRDEQFF
clone_size: -; j_call: TRBJ2-1; v_call: TRBV7-9; d_call: -; cdr3_nt: TGTGCCAGCAGCTTAGGCGGGAATCACCCCGATGAGCAGTTCTTC; cdr3_aa: CASSLGGNHPDEQFF
clone_size: -; j_call: TRBJ2-3; v_call: TRBV6-1; d_call: TRBD2; cdr3_nt: TGTGCCAGTCTCGGACTAGTTCCCATCCCAGATACGCAGTATTTT; cdr3_aa: CASLGLVPIPDTQYF
clone_size: -; j_call: TRBJ1-2; v_call: TRBV7-2; d_call: TRBD1; cdr3_nt: TGTGCCAGCAGCTTTAACGCGGGACAGAACTATGGCTACACCTTC; cdr3_aa: CASSFNAGQNYGYTF
clone_size: -; j_call: TRBJ2-7; v_call: TRBV7-9; d_call: TRBD1; cdr3_nt: TGTGCCAGCAGCTTAGGACAGGGAACCGAGCAGTACTTC; cdr3_aa: CASSLGQGTEQYF
clone_size: few; j_call: TRBJ2-7; v_call: TRBV6-5; d_call: -; cdr3_nt: TGTGCCAGCAGTTACTCTGGAGCCTACGAGCAGTACTTC; cdr3_aa: CASSYSGAYEQYF
clone_size: -; j_call: TRBJ1-2; v_call: TRBV7-8; d_call: -; cdr3_nt: TGTGCCAGCAGCCAAGTGGTCCGGGGGACCCTTAACTATGGCTACACCTTC; cdr3_aa: CASSQVVRGTLNYGYTF
clone_size: -; j_call: TRBJ1-2; v_call: TRBV5-5; d_call: -; cdr3_nt: TGTGCCAGCAGCTTGGAAGACAGAAATTATGGTGGCTACACCTTC; cdr3_aa: CASSLEDRNYGGYTF
clone_size: -; j_call: TRBJ2-7; v_call: TRBV12-5; d_call: TRBD1; cdr3_nt: TGTGCTAGTGGCTGGGACAGGGGGTACGAGCAGTACTTC; cdr3_aa: CASGWDRGYEQYF
clone_size: medium-sized; j_call: TRBJ1-4; v_call: TRBV4-3; d_call: -; cdr3_nt: TGCGCCAGCAGCCATCCGGGGTATACTAATGAAAAACTGTTTTTT; cdr3_aa: CASSHPGYTNEKLFF
clone_size: -; j_call: TRBJ2-1; v_call: TRBV6-5; d_call: TRBD1; cdr3_nt: TGTGCCAGCAGCCGGGGACAGGGTTATCAGTTCTTC; cdr3_aa: CASSRGQGYQFF
clone_size: -; j_call: TRBJ2-1; v_call: TRBV5-4; d_call: -; cdr3_nt: TGTGCCAGCAGCTTACATCCAGGGGACAATGAGCAGTTCTTC; cdr3_aa: CASSLHPGDNEQFF
clone_size: medium-sized; j_call: TRBJ1-5; v_call: TRBV5-5; d_call: -; cdr3_nt: TGTGCCAGCAGCGTGGTGGGACACAGTAATCAGCCCCAGCATTTT; cdr3_aa: CASSVVGHSNQPQHF
clone_size: -; j_call: TRBJ2-6; v_call: TRBV10-3; d_call: -; cdr3_nt: TGTGCCATCAGTGAACGCGGCTCTGGGGCCAACGTCCTGACTTTC; cdr3_aa: CAISERGSGANVLTF
clone_size: -; j_call: TRBJ1-1; v_call: TRBV7-8; d_call: TRBD1; cdr3_nt: TGTGCCAGCAGCCAACGGACAGGGTATGAGACTGAAGCTTTCTTT; cdr3_aa: CASSQRTGYETEAFF
clone_size: medium-sized; j_call: TRBJ2-7; v_call: TRBV7-2; d_call: -; cdr3_nt: TGTGCCAGCAGCCTCGTCGAGTCCTACGAGCAGTACTTC; cdr3_aa: CASSLVESYEQYF
clone_size: -; j_call: TRBJ1-2; v_call: TRBV19; d_call: -; cdr3_nt: TGTGCCAGTAGTCCTAGCGGCGGGGCTCTCTATGGCTACACCTTC; cdr3_aa: CASSPSGGALYGYTF
clone_size: -; j_call: TRBJ1-1; v_call: TRBV30; d_call: TRBD1; cdr3_nt: TGTGCCTGGAGTCTGAAGGGACAGGCCCAGAACACTGAAGCTTTCTTT; cdr3_aa: CAWSLKGQAQNTEAFF
clone_size: -; j_call: TRBJ2-7; v_call: TRBV30; d_call: -; cdr3_nt: TGTGCCTGGAGATTGAGGGATACTAGGGAGCAGTACTTC; cdr3_aa: CAWRLRDTREQYF
clone_size: -; j_call: TRBJ2-7; v_call: TRBV15; d_call: -; cdr3_nt: TGTGCCACCAGCAGAGATCTCCCACGGGAGCAGTACTTC; cdr3_aa: CATSRDLPREQYF
clone_size: -; j_call: TRBJ2-7; v_call: TRBV11-3; d_call: TRBD1; cdr3_nt: TGTGCCAGCAGCTTCACAGGGGGCTTGAGGAGCGAGCAGTACTTC; cdr3_aa: CASSFTGGLRSEQYF
clone_size: few; j_call: TRBJ2-7; v_call: TRBV29-1; d_call: -; cdr3_nt: TGCAGCGTTGAGGGAGTGTCCAACTCCTACGAGCAGTACTTC; cdr3_aa: CSVEGVSNSYEQYF
clone_size: -; j_call: TRBJ2-7; v_call: TRBV5-1; d_call: TRBD2; cdr3_nt: TGCGCCAGCAGCCCCCTAGCGGGCCTCTCCTACGAGCAGTACTTC; cdr3_aa: CASSPLAGLSYEQYF
clone_size: -; j_call: TRBJ1-3; v_call: TRBV6-1; d_call: TRBD1; cdr3_nt: TGTGCCAGCAGTGAAAGGGAGACAGGGTCGGACACCATATATTTT; cdr3_aa: CASSERETGSDTIYF
clone_size: -; j_call: TRBJ1-2; v_call: TRBV7-9; d_call: TRBD1; cdr3_nt: TGTGCCAGCAGCTTTTCCACAGGGGGCAACTATGGCTACACCTTC; cdr3_aa: CASSFSTGGNYGYTF
clone_size: -; j_call: TRBJ1-4; v_call: TRBV10-1; d_call: TRBD1; cdr3_nt: TGCGCCAGCAGTGACACAGGGGGAAATGAAAAACTGTTTTTT; cdr3_aa: CASSDTGGNEKLFF
clone_size: once; j_call: TRBJ1-1; v_call: TRBV10-3; d_call: -; cdr3_nt: TGTGCCATCAGTGAGTCGACCGGGAGCGACACTGAAGCTTTCTTT; cdr3_aa: CAISESTGSDTEAFF
clone_size: -; j_call: TRBJ1-1; v_call: TRBV30; d_call: -; cdr3_nt: TGTGCCTGGATCAAGTGGGGCCCGAACACTGAAGCTTTCTTT; cdr3_aa: CAWIKWGPNTEAFF
clone_size: -; j_call: TRBJ1-6; v_call: TRBV5-8; d_call: -; cdr3_nt: TGTGCCAGCAGCTTGGGGGGGCAAGGGTCACCCCTCCACTTT; cdr3_aa: CASSLGGQGSPLHF
clone_size: -; j_call: TRBJ1-1; v_call: TRBV7-2; d_call: -; cdr3_nt: TGTGCCAGCAGCTTTAAGGGAGACACTGAAGCTTTCTTT; cdr3_aa: CASSFKGDTEAFF
clone_size: -; j_call: TRBJ2-2; v_call: TRBV5-1; d_call: -; cdr3_nt: TGCGCCAGCAGCTCCTTGGGCTCCTTGAACACCGGGGAGCTGTTTTTT; cdr3_aa: CASSSLGSLNTGELFF
clone_size: -; j_call: TRBJ1-2; v_call: TRBV7-2; d_call: -; cdr3_nt: TGTGCCAGCAGCCTAGGGGGAGATAACTATGGCTACACCTTC; cdr3_aa: CASSLGGDNYGYTF
clone_size: few; j_call: TRBJ1-2; v_call: TRBV4-1; d_call: TRBD1; cdr3_nt: TGCGCCAGCAGCCAAGATGGCCAGGGGGCGAGGTATGGCTACACCTTC; cdr3_aa: CASSQDGQGARYGYTF